The 3 T cell receptor beta chains listed next were all sequenced from one sample in a study of T-cell reconstitution after alpha-beta-depleted transplantation in children. A TCRbeta library incorporating unique molecular identifiers was prepared. TCRdb reprocessed the PCR reads via MiXCR and lists one record per CDR3 protein. The data hold 800,000 to 1,000,000 distinct CDR3 sequences, with under 30% observed a single time. The source material was PBMCs, mostly from graft donor cells, sampled 360 days after TCRalphabeta/CD19-depleted stem cell transplant. The receptors here all came from a boy younger than two who had a stem cell transplant for SCID, so the T cells may come from the graft donor.

This clonotype was picked up many times. This sequence joins TRBV15 and TRBJ1-1; D unresolved. Trimming took off 1 base at V and 1 base at J, with 7 bases between the two ends. Germline V gene lookup returns CDR1 LNHNV and CDR2 YYDKDF (reference sequence). The CDR3 totals 14 residues. The CDR3 loop reads CATSRVSGNTEAFF. The CDR3 bases are TGTGCCACCAGCAGAGTATCGGGGAACACTGAAGCTTTCTTT.

This clonotype was recorded a few times. The J gene is TRBJ1-1, the V gene TRBV4-1; D possibly corresponds to TRBD1 (5 bases). The CDR3 totals 17 residues. Germline lookup yields CDR1 MGHRA and CDR2 YSYEKL. V lost 1 base and J lost 4, with 19 bases in between. This CDR3 is CASSQGRQAGKFTEAFF. Written as DNA, the CDR3 is TGCGCCAGCAGCCAAGGTCGTCAGGCAGGGAAGTTCACTGAAGCTTTCTTT.

This clonotype was found a few times. The chain joins TRBV2 to TRBJ2-1; a possible D gene is TRBD1 (6 bases). This CDR3 region has 14 residues. V was pared by 3 bases and J by 5 bases, with 11 bases between. CDR1 and CDR2 from the germline V gene are SNHLY and FYNNEI. The CDR3: CASSDFWGHNEQFF. DNA for the CDR3: TGTGCCAGCAGTGATTTCTGGGGGCACAATGAGCAGTTCTTC.